This T cell receptor (beta chain) was recovered during a study of cytotoxic CD8 clonotypes in ibrutinib-treated CLL. Produced via immunoSEQ multiplex PCR; TCRdb's table is partial and in-frame only. The data contain about 30,000 clones, less than 75% of them singletons. There are 14 residues in the CDR3. Germline V gene sequence: CDR1 KGHSH, CDR2 LQKENI. Trimming took off 4 bases at V and 3 bases at J, with 10 bases between the two ends. The rearrangement uses TRBV18 and TRBJ2-1; either TRBD1 or TRBD2 may fit D (5 bases each). The specimen was PBMCs, collected before ibrutinib treatment. The origin of this receptor is a human donor with chronic lymphocytic leukemia. Here the CDR3 DNA reads TGTGCCAGCTCACTTCGGGACGTCTACAATGAGCAGTTCTTC. It encodes CASSLRDVYNEQFF.